This TCR beta chain is drawn from a study of blood T cell repertoires in COVID-19. V shed 3 bases and J 10 bases; nucleotides not matched to a gene: 13. The germline gives CDR1 DFQATT, CDR2 SNEGSKA (reference sequence). This CDR3 contains 15 residues. Using immunoSEQ multiplex PCR, the repertoire was profiled, and TCRdb retains in-frame clones only, with some absent. The table lists under 70,000 clones, around 79% of them singletons. This clone was recorded a few times. The source of this sequence is a man between 60 and 75 years old with acute or convalescent COVID-19. The sample taken for sequencing was peripheral blood. This chain links TRBV20-1 with TRBJ2-1; 9 bases are a match to TRBD2. The CDR3 DNA is TGCAGTGCTAGTCCCGGGGTAGCGGGAGTGGGCGAGCAGTTCTTC. Its translation: CSASPGVAGVGEQFF.